The 24 T cell receptor beta chains in this list originate from one sample, sequenced in a study of T cells after yellow fever vaccination. TCRdb processed the 5' RACE reads anew with MiXCR; each CDR3 protein has one entry. The data contain 550,000 or so distinct CDR3 sequences, around 21% of them singletons. The specimen was PBMCs, collected 15 days after the yellow fever booster vaccination. The origin of the receptors is a man between 25 and 39 years old who received the YFV17D yellow fever vaccine.

The chain joins TRBV29-1 to TRBJ2-1; maybe TRBD1 (5 bases). The CDR3 contains 14 residues. Germline lookup yields CDR1 SQVTM and CDR2 ANQGSEA. V lost 3 bases and J 12 bases, leaving 21 bases between the germline ends. The CDR3 reads CSVEALESGGAQFF. The CDR3 DNA is TGCAGCGTTGAGGCGCTAGAATCTGGTGGGGCGCAGTTCTTC.

This chain links TRBV7-9 with TRBJ2-1; the match to TRBD2 covers 14 bases. This CDR3 is 16 amino acids long. V was pared by 4 bases and J by 8 bases, with 7 bases of the junction left unmatched. Germline CDR1 SEHNR, CDR2 FQNEAQ (reference sequence). In DNA form, the CDR3 reads TGTGCCAGCAGCTACGGGACTAGCGGGAGTATCGATGAGCAGTTCTTC. It yields the protein CASSYGTSGSIDEQFF.

The chain links TRBV5-1 to TRBJ2-5; D may be TRBD2 (5 bases). The V end was cut by 3 bases, the J end by 2 bases, with 14 bases between. CDR1 SGHRS and CDR2 YFSETQ come from the germline V gene. CDR3 length: 15 amino acids. This CDR3 reads CASSSPHGMQETQYF. Here the CDR3 DNA reads TGCGCCAGCAGCTCCCCACACGGGATGCAAGAGACCCAGTACTTC.

CDR3: CSGLQVSAETQYF. The DNA for the CDR3 is TGCAGTGGCCTTCAAGTGTCCGCAGAGACCCAGTACTTC. V and J are TRBV20-1 and TRBJ2-5; D remains unclear. The V and J ends lost 7 bases and 4 bases respectively, with 16 bases between them. The CDR3 spans 13 residues. Per germline, CDR1 DFQATT and CDR2 SNEGSKA (reference sequence).

This clonotype was seen more than once but under ten times. The chain recombines TRBV12-3 or TRBV12-4 with TRBJ2-1; perhaps D is TRBD1 or TRBD2 (6 bases each). CDR3 length equals 14 residues. V was shortened by 5 bases and J by 6 bases, with 14 bases between the two germline ends. The CDR3 loop is CASSPRGPSNEQFF. CDR3 coding DNA: TGTGCCAGCAGTCCACGGGGGCCTAGCAATGAGCAGTTCTTC.

The chain employs TRBV7-8 and TRBJ2-7; D remains unclear. V lost 5 bases and J lost 4, with 18 bases in between. The CDR3 length is 15 residues. Germline lookup yields CDR1 SGHVS and CDR2 FQNEAQ. The CDR3 sequence: CASSADVPTWYEQYF. In DNA, the CDR3 is TGTGCCAGCAGCGCCGACGTCCCCACATGGTACGAGCAGTACTTC.

There are a few counts of this clonotype. V is TRBV20-1 and J is TRBJ2-7; 11 bases agree with TRBD2. In germline, CDR1 is DFQATT, CDR2 SNEGSKA (reference sequence). Trimming at V came to 6 bases and at J to 4 bases, leaving 5 bases not matched to a gene. The CDR3 contains 13 residues. The CDR3 bases are TGCAGTGCCATACGGACTAGCGGGTACGAGCAGTACTTC. As protein: CSAIRTSGYEQYF.

V is TRBV20-1 and J is TRBJ2-7; 7 positions match TRBD1. The CDR3 consists of 12 residues. Germline CDR1 reads DFQATT; CDR2 reads SNEGSKA (reference sequence). Trimming took 5 bases from V and 2 from J; bases not matched to a gene: 3. CDR3 DNA sequence: TGCAGTGCTCCCGGGACAGCCTACGAGCAGTACTTC. Protein product: CSAPGTAYEQYF.

This clonotype was seen more than once but under ten times. The J gene is TRBJ2-1, the V gene TRBV7-8; possibly TRBD2 for D (5 bases). From germline, CDR1 is SGHVS and CDR2 FQNEAQ. The CDR3 is 14 amino acids. V was shortened by 6 bases and J by 8 bases, with 17 bases between the two germline ends. The CDR3 nucleotides read TGTGCCAGCAGGAGGGCAACTCCGGTGGATGAGCAGTTCTTC. This codes for CASRRATPVDEQFF. The whole variable domain, filled in from reference TRBV7-8 and TRBJ2-1, reads GAGVSQSPRYKVAKRGQDVALRCDPISGHVSLFWYQQALGQGPEFLTYFQNEAQLDKSGLPSDRFFAERPEGSVSTLKIQRTQQEDSAVYLCASRRATPVDEQFFGPGTRLTVL.

The chain combines TRBV29-1 with TRBJ2-1, with D perhaps TRBD1 (6 bases). This CDR3 contains 17 residues. The germline V and J ends were trimmed by 3 bases and 7 bases, with 25 bases remaining between them. Germline V lookup: CDR1 SQVTM, CDR2 ANQGSEA. This CDR3 is CSVDVSKGTKTGNEQFF. As DNA, the CDR3 is TGCAGCGTTGACGTGTCGAAAGGTACCAAAACAGGGAATGAGCAGTTCTTC.

The V and J genes are TRBV20-1 and TRBJ1-1; D is uncertain. The CDR3 totals 11 residues. Per the germline V gene, CDR1 is DFQATT and CDR2 is SNEGSKA (reference sequence). The ends were cut back, 3 bases at V and 2 bases at J, with 4 bases in the middle. This CDR3 is CSARNNTEAFF. In nucleotides, the CDR3 is TGCAGTGCTAGGAACAACACTGAAGCTTTCTTT.

This clonotype was recorded a few times. The rearrangement uses TRBV7-2 and TRBJ2-7; D might be TRBD2 (6 bases). V was cut by 4 bases and J by 6 bases, with 22 bases left in between. Germline CDR1 is SGHTA and CDR2 is FQGNSA. The CDR3 contains 16 residues. This CDR3 reads CASSSPRGTGYGEQYF. For the CDR3, the DNA is TGTGCCAGCAGCTCTCCTCGTGGGACTGGCTATGGCGAGCAGTACTTC.

The V and J genes are TRBV6-1 and TRBJ2-7, with D possibly matching TRBD2 (6 bases). This CDR3 is built from 15 residues. The germline gives CDR1 MNHNS, CDR2 SASEGT. Deletions cut 7 bases from V and 6 bases from J, with 22 bases between. The CDR3 nucleotides read TGTGCCAGCACCATACTGCGGGATGGAGGGAGCGAGCAGTACTTC. This translates into CASTILRDGGSEQYF.

The CDR3 DNA sequence: TGCAGCGTTGCGGGGGGAGGTAATGAAAAACTGTTTTTT. Translated, it gives CSVAGGGNEKLFF. The chain uses TRBV29-1 and TRBJ1-4, with D perhaps TRBD1 (5 bases). Trimming cost V 4 bases and J 4 bases, with 10 bases left between them. The CDR3 runs to 13 residues. The germline CDR1 and CDR2 sequences are SQVTM and ANQGSEA. The full variable domain, completed using reference TRBV29-1 and TRBJ1-4, is SAVISQKPSRDICQRGTSLTIQCQVDSQVTMMFWYRQQPGQSLTLIATANQGSEATYESGFVIDKFPISRPNLTFSTLTVSNMSPEDSSIYLCSVAGGGNEKLFFGSGTQLSVL.

This clonotype was observed many times. This rearrangement joins TRBV12-3 or TRBV12-4 to TRBJ2-2; D unresolved. This CDR3 is built from 14 residues. Trimming stripped 3 bases from V and 3 bases from J, with 8 bases between. The CDR3 sequence: CASSLYSDTGELFF. In nucleotides, the CDR3 is TGTGCCAGCAGTTTGTACAGTGACACCGGGGAGCTGTTTTTT.

The CDR3 loop reads CASSASGEGDEQFF. Written as DNA, the CDR3 is TGTGCCAGCAGTGCCAGCGGGGAAGGCGATGAGCAGTTCTTC. V and J are TRBV2 and TRBJ2-1, with 7 bases fitting TRBD2. Germline values: CDR1 SNHLY, CDR2 FYNNEI. V lost 4 bases, J lost 8 bases, and 8 bases stayed unmatched. The CDR3 has 14 amino acids.

J is TRBJ2-2 and V is TRBV7-9, with D perhaps TRBD1 or TRBD2 (5 bases each). The CDR3 contains 15 residues. V was trimmed by 6 bases and J by 1 base, leaving 12 bases between them. Germline CDR1 and CDR2: SEHNR and FQNEAQ (reference sequence). As DNA, the CDR3 is TGTGCCAGCAGATACGGGACGGAGAACACCGGGGAGCTGTTTTTT. It specifies CASRYGTENTGELFF.

The V call is TRBV3-1, the J call TRBJ2-3; no definite D call. Per the germline V gene, CDR1 is LGHDT and CDR2 is YNNKEL (reference sequence). V was pared by 0 bases and J by 1 base, with 8 bases between. The CDR3 totals 15 residues. Written as DNA, the CDR3 is TGTGCCAGCAGCCAAGAACCGGAGCGCACAGATACGCAGTATTTT. It is translated as CASSQEPERTDTQYF.

The chain uses TRBV9 and TRBJ1-1, with D maybe TRBD1 (5 bases). Trimming took 4 bases from V and 3 from J, leaving 10 bases between them. CDR3 length: 13 residues. The germline V gene has CDR1 SGDLS and CDR2 YYNGEE. CDR3 residues: CASSRAGDTEAFF. The CDR3 nucleotides read TGTGCCAGCAGCAGGGCGGGGGACACTGAAGCTTTCTTT.

A few counts support this clonotype. The chain links TRBV9 to TRBJ2-2; 8 bases are a match to TRBD1. V gave up 3 bases and J gave up 6 bases; unmatched junction bases: 10. Germline CDR1 is SGDLS and CDR2 is YYNGEE. This CDR3 is built from 16 residues. The CDR3 reads CASSGGQGPLAGELFF. The CDR3 bases are TGTGCCAGCAGCGGCGGACAGGGCCCCCTTGCCGGGGAGCTGTTTTTT.

J is TRBJ2-7 and V is TRBV5-5; D unresolved. Germline V gene lookup returns CDR1 SGHKS and CDR2 YYEKEE (reference sequence). V shed 4 bases and J shed 2 bases, with 10 bases lying between them. The CDR3 totals 13 residues. DNA for the CDR3: TGTGCCAGCAGCCTTGCCCAACCCTACGAGCAGTACTTC. Its protein product is CASSLAQPYEQYF.

The chain couples TRBV3-1 to TRBJ2-1; 9 bases align to TRBD2. The CDR3 has 20 amino acids. In germline, CDR1 is LGHDT, CDR2 YNNKEL (reference sequence). V was pared by 11 bases and J by 5 bases, with 28 bases of the junction left unmatched. The CDR3 DNA is TGTGCCTCCTCCAAGAAGGTCCCTTGGCGATTAGCGGGAGTGAACAATGAGCAGTTCTTC. It is translated as CASSKKVPWRLAGVNNEQFF.

This clonotype has more than one count but fewer than ten. The chain carries TRBV7-8 and TRBJ2-7, with a tentative D call TRBD1 (6 bases). Germline V gene data show CDR1 as SGHVS and CDR2 as FQNEAQ. V was trimmed by 7 bases and J by 0 bases, leaving 10 bases between them. The CDR3 runs 13 residues. The CDR3 nucleotides read TGTGCCAGCAACAGGGACACCTCCTACGAGCAGTACTTC. It encodes CASNRDTSYEQYF.

The chain links TRBV12-3 or TRBV12-4 to TRBJ2-1; TRBD2 matches 12 bases. CDR3 length equals 16 residues. J lost 4 bases, V lost 4 bases, and 5 bases had no gene match. CDR3 nucleotide sequence: TGTGCCAGCAGTTCACTAGCGGGAGGAGTTTACAATGAGCAGTTCTTC. This codes for CASSSLAGGVYNEQFF.